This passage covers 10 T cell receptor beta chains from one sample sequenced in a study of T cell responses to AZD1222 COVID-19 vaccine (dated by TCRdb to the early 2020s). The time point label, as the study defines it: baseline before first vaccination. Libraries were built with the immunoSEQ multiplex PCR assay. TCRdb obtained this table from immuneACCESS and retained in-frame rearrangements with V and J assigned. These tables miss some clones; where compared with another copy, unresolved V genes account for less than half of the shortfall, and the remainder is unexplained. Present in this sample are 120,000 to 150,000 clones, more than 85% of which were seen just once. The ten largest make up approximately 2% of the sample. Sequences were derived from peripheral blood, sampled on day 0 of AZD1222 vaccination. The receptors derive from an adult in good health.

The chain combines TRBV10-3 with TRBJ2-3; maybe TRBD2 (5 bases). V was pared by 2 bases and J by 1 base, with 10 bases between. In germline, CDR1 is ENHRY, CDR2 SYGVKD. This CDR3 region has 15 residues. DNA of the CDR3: TGTGCCATCAGTGAGATAGGGAGCGGCACAGATACGCAGTATTTT. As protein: CAISEIGSGTDTQYF.

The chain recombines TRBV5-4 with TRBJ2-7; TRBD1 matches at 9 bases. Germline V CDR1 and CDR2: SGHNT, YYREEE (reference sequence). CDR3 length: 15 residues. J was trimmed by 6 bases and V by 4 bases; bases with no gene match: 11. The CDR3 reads CASSPTPGQGSEQYF. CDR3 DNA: TGTGCCAGCAGCCCTACCCCGGGACAGGGATCCGAGCAGTACTTC.

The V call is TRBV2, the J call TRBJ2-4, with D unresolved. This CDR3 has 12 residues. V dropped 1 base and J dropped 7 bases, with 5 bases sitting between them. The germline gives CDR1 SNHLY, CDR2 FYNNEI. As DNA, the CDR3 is TGTGCCAGCAGTGAAGATCTGAACATTCAGTACTTC. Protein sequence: CASSEDLNIQYF.

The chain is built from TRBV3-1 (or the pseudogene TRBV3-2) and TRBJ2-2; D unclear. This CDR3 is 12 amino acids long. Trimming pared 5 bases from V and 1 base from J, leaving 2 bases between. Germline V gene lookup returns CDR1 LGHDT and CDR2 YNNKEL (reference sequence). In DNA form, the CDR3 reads TGTGCCAGCAGCATGAACACCGGGGAGCTGTTTTTT. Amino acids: CASSMNTGELFF.

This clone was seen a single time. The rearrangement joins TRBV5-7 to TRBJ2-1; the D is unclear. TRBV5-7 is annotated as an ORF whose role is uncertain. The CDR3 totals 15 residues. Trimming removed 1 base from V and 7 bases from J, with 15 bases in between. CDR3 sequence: CASSLMKQSSNEQFF. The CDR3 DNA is TGTGCCAGCAGCTTGATGAAACAGTCATCTAATGAGCAGTTCTTC.

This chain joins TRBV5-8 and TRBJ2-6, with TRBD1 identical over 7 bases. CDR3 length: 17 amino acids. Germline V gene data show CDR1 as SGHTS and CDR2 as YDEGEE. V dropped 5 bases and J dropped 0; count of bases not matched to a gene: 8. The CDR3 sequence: CASRYRQGVSGANVLTF. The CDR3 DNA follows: TGTGCCAGCAGGTACCGACAGGGAGTCTCTGGGGCCAACGTCCTGACTTTC.

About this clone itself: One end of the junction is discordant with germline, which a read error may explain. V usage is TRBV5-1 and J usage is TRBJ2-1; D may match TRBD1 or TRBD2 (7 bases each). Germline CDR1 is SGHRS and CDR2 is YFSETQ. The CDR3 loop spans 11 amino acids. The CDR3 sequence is CASRNQGGSVF. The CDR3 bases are TGCGCCAGCAGGAATCAGGGGGGGTCAGTCTTC.

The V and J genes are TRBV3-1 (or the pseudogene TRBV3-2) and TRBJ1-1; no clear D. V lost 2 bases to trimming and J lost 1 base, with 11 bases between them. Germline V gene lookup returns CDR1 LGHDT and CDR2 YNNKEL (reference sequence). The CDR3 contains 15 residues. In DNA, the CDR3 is TGTGCCAGCAGCCAACCCCGGGAGGGGAACACTGAAGCTTTCTTT. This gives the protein CASSQPREGNTEAFF.

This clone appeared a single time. CDR3 loop: CASSHRTGGYEQYF. For the CDR3, the DNA is TGCGCCAGCAGCCACCGCACAGGGGGCTACGAGCAGTACTTC. V is TRBV4-1 and J is TRBJ2-7; TRBD1 aligns across 8 bases. The CDR3 spans 14 residues. Germline loops: CDR1 MGHRA, CDR2 YSYEKL. The trim removed 3 bases at V and 3 bases at J, leaving 4 bases unmatched.

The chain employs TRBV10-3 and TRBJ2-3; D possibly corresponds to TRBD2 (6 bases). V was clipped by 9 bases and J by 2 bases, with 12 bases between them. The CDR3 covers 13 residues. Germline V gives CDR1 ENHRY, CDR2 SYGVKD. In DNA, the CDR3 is TGTGCCATAAGAAGGGACTCCACAGATACGCAGTATTTT. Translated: CAIRRDSTDTQYF.